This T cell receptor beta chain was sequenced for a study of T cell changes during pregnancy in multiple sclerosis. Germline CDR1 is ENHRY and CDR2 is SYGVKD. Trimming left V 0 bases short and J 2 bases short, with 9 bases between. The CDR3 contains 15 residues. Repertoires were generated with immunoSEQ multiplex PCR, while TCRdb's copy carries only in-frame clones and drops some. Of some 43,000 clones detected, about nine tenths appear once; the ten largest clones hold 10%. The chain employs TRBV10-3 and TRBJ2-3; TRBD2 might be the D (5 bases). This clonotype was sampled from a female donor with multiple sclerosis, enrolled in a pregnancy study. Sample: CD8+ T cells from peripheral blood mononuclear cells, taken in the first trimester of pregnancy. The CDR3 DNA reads TGTGCCATCAGTGAGTCATCGGGGTTCACAGATACGCAGTATTTT. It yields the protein CAISESSGFTDTQYF.